A selection of T cell receptor beta chains follows, all from one sample in a study of shared clonotypes between healthy human individuals. Repertoires were generated with immunoSEQ multiplex PCR, while TCRdb's copy carries only in-frame clones and drops some. Of more than 1,200,000 clones in the sample, approximately 98.5% were seen once. The sample taken for sequencing was naive CD4+ T cells sorted from blood. All receptors come from a man aged 30-40 years in good health. Both conserved end residues are part of each CDR3. D genes are given only for firm matches. Rows may omit the clone size; those that give it use once, few, many or a size class.

>TRBV6-5|TRBJ2-7|-|TRBD1|13
TGTGCCAGCAGCTGGACAGGCGGTTACGAGCAGTACTTC
CASSWTGGYEQYF
>TRBV5-4|TRBJ2-7|-|TRBD1|14
TGTGCCAGCAGCTTGGAGTTGACAGGGTACGAGCAGTACTTC
CASSLELTGYEQYF
>TRBV27|TRBJ2-7|-|-|18
TGTGCCAGCAGTTTAAAGGGTTCCCAGCGACTTAGGGGTTACGAGCAGTACTTC
CASSLKGSQRLRGYEQYF
>TRBV5-4|TRBJ1-1|-|TRBD1|13
TGTGCCAGCAGTTCGGGACAGGGGTCTGAAGCTTTCTTT
CASSSGQGSEAFF
>TRBV27|TRBJ2-1|-|TRBD2|15
TGTGCCAGCAGTCTCACTAGCGGTTGGGGCAATGAGCAGTTCTTC
CASSLTSGWGNEQFF
>TRBV25-1|TRBJ2-3|-|TRBD2|18
TGTGCCAGCAGTCCAAACAAGGGACTAGCGGGAGTAGGGGATACGCAGTATTTT
CASSPNKGLAGVGDTQYF
>TRBV30|TRBJ1-5|-|-|16
TGTGCCTGGAGCGCCCTCCGGGGGCAGGGTAATCAGCCCCAGCATTTT
CAWSALRGQGNQPQHF
>TRBV18|TRBJ2-7|-|TRBD1|14
TGTGCCAGCTCTCCCGGGACAGGTCCCAACGAGCAGTACTTC
CASSPGTGPNEQYF
>TRBV19|TRBJ2-1|-|TRBD2|16
TGTGCCAGCAGACTGAGCCTAGCGGGAGCGGTCAATGAGCAGTTCTTC
CASRLSLAGAVNEQFF
>TRBV6-5|TRBJ2-1|-|-|15
TGTGCCAGCACCAAGAGAGGGGGTAGGAGCAATGAGCAGTTCTTC
CASTKRGGRSNEQFF
>TRBV5-5|TRBJ2-7|-|-|13
TGTGCCAGCAGCACGGGACCCCTCTACGAGCAGTACTTC
CASSTGPLYEQYF
>TRBV9|TRBJ2-2|-|TRBD2|17
TGTGCCAGCAGCGTAGATCTGCGGGAGGGCCTTAGCGGGGAGCTGTTTTTT
CASSVDLREGLSGELFF
>TRBV28|TRBJ1-5|-|-|14
TGTGCCAGCAGCGGGCCGGGCAGGGAACAGCCCCAGCATTTT
CASSGPGREQPQHF
>TRBV6-1|TRBJ1-5|-|-|16
TGTGCCAGCAGAGAATACCGGGCCGCGGTAGGTCAGCCCCAGCATTTT
CASREYRAAVGQPQHF
>TRBV10-3|TRBJ1-2|-|-|12
TGTGCCATCAGTGGACAGCCCTATGGCTACACCTTC
CAISGQPYGYTF
>TRBV7-6|TRBJ2-3|-|TRBD2|15
TGTGCCAGCAGCTTTAGCGGGAGGAGCACAGATACGCAGTATTTT
CASSFSGRSTDTQYF
>TRBV28|TRBJ2-1|-|TRBD2|20
TGTGCCAGCTTCCCCCCGTGGGGACTAGCGGGAAGAACGACATACAATGAGCAGTTCTTC
CASFPPWGLAGRTTYNEQFF
>TRBV5-4|TRBJ2-7|-|TRBD1|14
TGTGCCAGCAGCTTGGGGACAGGGGGCGGCGAGCAGTACTTC
CASSLGTGGGEQYF
>TRBV5-4|TRBJ1-4|once|-|16
TGTGCCAGCAGCTTGAATTTGACGCCAGGCAATGAAAAACTGTTTTTT
CASSLNLTPGNEKLFF
>TRBV29-1|TRBJ2-1|-|-|13
TGCAGCGTGCAGGATAGCTCCTACAATGAGCAGTTCTTC
CSVQDSSYNEQFF
>TRBV2|TRBJ1-4|-|TRBD1|14
TGTGCCAGCAGTTTTACAGGGGTTAGTGAAAAACTGTTTTTT
CASSFTGVSEKLFF
>TRBV18|TRBJ2-2|-|TRBD2|16
TGTGCCAGCTCACAGGATACTAGCGGGATCTCCGGGGAGCTGTTTTTT
CASSQDTSGISGELFF
>TRBV29-1|TRBJ2-2|-|-|13
TGCAGCGTAGCCGGACTAAACACCGGGGAGCTGTTTTTT
CSVAGLNTGELFF
>TRBV29-1|TRBJ2-1|-|TRBD2|18
TGCAGCGTTGAAGGGGTAGGGACTAGCGGGTCCATGTACAATGAGCAGTTCTTC
CSVEGVGTSGSMYNEQFF
>TRBV5-4|TRBJ2-3|-|-|16
TGTGCCAGCAGCTTGGCGATCGGGACTAGCACAGATACGCAGTATTTT
CASSLAIGTSTDTQYF
>TRBV18|TRBJ2-7|-|-|13
TGTGCCAGCTCATCCACTCAAAACTACGAGCAGTACTTC
CASSSTQNYEQYF
>TRBV6-4|TRBJ2-7|-|-|13
TGTGCCAGCAGTGCCTCCGGCTTGGGCGAGCAGTACTTC
CASSASGLGEQYF
>TRBV6-6|TRBJ2-2|-|-|12
TGTGCCAGCGAGGGGGGCACCGGGGAGCTGTTTTTT
CASEGGTGELFF
>TRBV10-3|TRBJ2-1|-|-|9
TGTGCCATCCGTCGCGAGCAGTTCTTC
CAIRREQFF
>TRBV10-3|TRBJ2-6|-|-|20
TGTGCCATCAGTGAGTCGAGGGTCGAGGCTAGCCTCTCTGGGGCCAACGTCCTGACTTTC
CAISESRVEASLSGANVLTF
>TRBV2|TRBJ2-5|-|-|10
TGTGCCAGTGGACAAGAGACCCAGTACTTC
CASGQETQYF
>TRBV6-5|TRBJ2-7|-|-|14
TGTGCCAGCGCTAGGCTCGAGGGGCACTACGAGCAGTACTTC
CASARLEGHYEQYF
>TRBV5-1|TRBJ2-5|-|-|13
TGCGCCAGCAGCATCCATGGCCAAGAGACCCAGTACTTC
CASSIHGQETQYF
>TRBV6-5|TRBJ2-1|-|-|14
TGTGCCAGCAGTTCACGGACTGGCTACAATGAGCAGTTCTTC
CASSSRTGYNEQFF
>TRBV7-8|TRBJ2-7|-|TRBD2|15
TGTGCCAGCAGCTCAACTAGCGGGGGGGGCTACGAGCAGTACTTC
CASSSTSGGGYEQYF
>TRBV5-1|TRBJ1-2|-|TRBD1|15
TGCGCCAGCAGCTCCGTCGGGACAGACTTGTATGGCTACACCTTC
CASSSVGTDLYGYTF
>TRBV19|TRBJ2-2|-|-|15
TGTGCCAGTAGTCCCCAGACGGCGAACACCGGGGAGCTGTTTTTT
CASSPQTANTGELFF
>TRBV11-2|TRBJ2-7|-|-|12
TGTGCCAGCAGCCTGAGCTCCTACGAGCAGTACTTC
CASSLSSYEQYF
>TRBV28|TRBJ1-4|-|-|15
TGTGCCAGCAGTTTATTGGGGACTACTAATGAAAAACTGTTTTTT
CASSLLGTTNEKLFF
>TRBV5-6|TRBJ2-4|-|TRBD2|15
TGTGCCAGCAGCGTCGGACTAGCGGGTAAAAACATTCAGTACTTC
CASSVGLAGKNIQYF
>TRBV20-1|TRBJ2-4|-|TRBD1|10
TGCAGTGCCGGGACAGCCAAACTATGGTTC
CSAGTAKLWF
>TRBV28|TRBJ1-1|-|-|14
TGTGCCAGCAGTTTAAGCAGGACAAACACTGAAGCTTTCTTT
CASSLSRTNTEAFF
>TRBV6-5|TRBJ2-2|-|TRBD1|15
TGTGCCAGCAGCCCTTCGGGACAGGGGTTCGGGGAGCTGTTTTTT
CASSPSGQGFGELFF
>TRBV6-5|TRBJ2-5|-|TRBD2|13
TGTGCCAGCAGTTGGGGCGGGAGGGAGACCCAGTACTTC
CASSWGGRETQYF
>TRBV5-8|TRBJ2-5|-|-|17
TGTGCCAGCAGCTTTGAGTCTCAGGTCCTGCCCCAAGAGACCCAGTACTTC
CASSFESQVLPQETQYF
>TRBV15|TRBJ2-7|-|-|12
TGTGCCACCAGCAGGCCCTTTGACGAGCAGTACTTC
CATSRPFDEQYF
>TRBV5-1|TRBJ2-1|-|TRBD1|14
TGCGCCAGCACGGGACAGGGTTTTCTCAATGAGCAGTTCTTC
CASTGQGFLNEQFF
>TRBV20-1|TRBJ2-3|-|-|10
TGCAGTGCTAGCAGGGATACGCAGTATTTT
CSASRDTQYF
>TRBV5-5|TRBJ2-1|once|-|12
TGTGCCAGCAGCTTGGCCCCGGGATCTCAGTTCTTC
CASSLAPGSQFF
>TRBV27|TRBJ2-1|-|TRBD2|12
TGTGCCAGTATGCGGGAGGCCGATGAGCAGTTCTTC
CASMREADEQFF
>TRBV29-1|TRBJ1-2|-|TRBD1|11
TGCAGCGTGGCAGGGGGGTATGGCTACACCTTC
CSVAGGYGYTF